This TCR beta chain is drawn from a study of post-analysis software for immune sequencing data. In regard to this clonotype: The antigen remains undetermined.

Trimming at V came to 3 bases and at J to 7 bases, leaving 6 bases not matched to a gene. The CDR3 is 14 residues long. In germline, CDR1 is MGHRA, CDR2 YSYEKL. Researchers reported that TCR beta cDNA libraries carried unique molecular identifiers. One entry per CDR3 protein results from TCRdb running MiXCR on the PCR reads. The profile shows fewer than 850,000 distinct CDR3 sequences, just under 30% of them singletons. Study findings and constraints: There was significantly lower normalized Chao1 diversity in multiple sclerosis patients than in controls. TRBV5-6, TRBV5-1 and TRBV20-1 were among four or five TRBV segments more frequent in patients than controls.

The origin of this receptor is a girl under 18 with multiple sclerosis. What was sequenced was blood. The chain recombines TRBV4-1 with TRBJ1-5; TRBD1 matches at 7 bases. CDR3 residues: CASSQAQGVQPQHF. The CDR3 region has the DNA TGCGCCAGCAGCCAGGCCCAGGGGGTCCAGCCCCAGCATTTT.